This T cell receptor (beta chain) is from a study of response to subunit inactivated influenza vaccine. Study-wide points: The authors suggested that every seasonal influenza vaccination recruits few new T cells.

In its sample, this clonotype was seen many times. Antigen: not known. One entry per CDR3 protein, called by TCRdb with MiXCR from the RT-PCR reads. Among hundreds of thousands of distinct CDR3 sequences, around 8% were seen once, and the ten largest hold roughly 13%. The germline V gene has CDR1 MNHEY and CDR2 SMNVEV (reference sequence). J lost 7 bases, V lost 1 base, and 6 bases had no gene match. The CDR3 is made up of 15 amino acids. This TCR was sampled from a man between 45 and 75 years old who received an inactivated influenza vaccine. The chain employs TRBV27 and TRBJ2-3, with TRBD1 matching over 9 bases. This specimen was PBMCs from blood, taken about 23 months after vaccination. This chain's CDR3 is CASSLWDRESYTQYF. The CDR3 coding sequence is TGTGCCAGCAGTTTATGGGACAGGGAATCCTATACGCAGTATTTT.